This T cell receptor (beta chain) stems from a study of human T cells and chemical hapten exposure. Background on the study: Read at 6 days, the patch tests placed 0.01% DPC on the upper back. Mainly, slight library volume differences in the pool made TCR yields vary.

Via MiXCR, TCRdb re-called the RACE reads, giving one row per CDR3 protein. The data show 45,000 to 60,000 distinct CDR3 sequences, with 9.4% seen just once and more than 13% held by the top ten. The sample holds many counts of this clonotype. Its cognate antigen is unknown. The CDR3 has 15 amino acids. CDR1 is SGHKS, CDR2 YYEKEE, per germline (reference sequence). V dropped 5 bases and J dropped 0 bases, with 14 bases sitting between them. The time point was: pre-sensitization, week 0. Stated treatment: therapeutic diphenylcyclopropenone sensitization with weekly scalp DPC. Findings and limits, study-wide: Expanded TCRs clustered into significantly more large CDR3 similarity groups than controls, the analysis revealed.

The rearrangement joins TRBV5-5 to TRBJ1-1, with a tentative D call TRBD1 (6 bases). The sample in question was whole blood, obtained in connection with sensitization to the hapten diphenylcyclopropenone (DPC). The source of this sequence is a woman aged 40 to 50 with alopecia areata. Some clones in this sample may be carry-over from other donors' samples. In nucleotides, the CDR3 is TGTGCCAGCAGTTCGACAGGACTCATGAACACTGAAGCTTTCTTT. It yields the protein CASSSTGLMNTEAFF.